This T cell receptor (beta chain) was found in a study of post-analysis software for immune sequencing data. Study context: Relapsing-remitting, secondary progressive and progressive-relapsing forms of multiple sclerosis all featured among disease courses. Study-level findings and limits: Controls' normalized Chao1 diversity significantly exceeded that of multiple sclerosis patients. Roughly five TRBV segments, including TRBV5-6, TRBV5-1 and TRBV20-1, were more frequent in patients than controls. Strong co-clustering by F measure was evident for samples that had been prepared in the same batch.

TCR beta libraries were prepared from cDNA with unique molecular identifiers. Starting from about 0.98 to 11 million T cells, the study yielded 500,000 or so cDNA molecules. TCRdb ran MiXCR on the PCR reads and lists one entry per CDR3 protein. This repertoire shows roughly 600,000 distinct CDR3 sequences, 44% found once; its top ten account for more than 1.5%. Concerning this clonotype: Its specificity is not known. Compared with germline, one end of the junction differs, possibly owing to a read error.

From germline, CDR1 is SGHVS and CDR2 FNYEAQ. The CDR3 is 15 residues long. The sample was blood. The TCR was taken from a girl under 18 with multiple sclerosis. The J gene is TRBJ2-1, the V gene TRBV7-6; no reliable D call. The CDR3 is CVSSLIEPPSNEQFF. CDR3 nucleotide sequence: TGTGTCAGCAGCTTAATTGAGCCGCCATCGAATGAGCAGTTCTTC.